These T cell receptor beta chains were read from a single sample in a study of PD-1 blockade in classical Hodgkin lymphoma. Libraries were prepared by immunoSEQ multiplex PCR; TCRdb keeps only in-frame clonotypes and omits some of them. This table holds tens of thousands of clones, around 90% found once. The material sequenced was peripheral blood mononuclear cells (PBMCs), taken before the fourth cycle of nivolumab. These TCRs come from a human donor with classical Hodgkin lymphoma. The conserved cysteine and the conserved F or W are not part of the CDR3 here. Each record gives: clone size, J gene, V gene, CDR3 protein. Clone size appears in some rows only: once, few, many, or a class for an expanded clone.

.	TRBJ1-5	TRBV7-6	ASSLEWGLHQPQH
.	TRBJ1-1	TRBV10-3	AIKPSGSAEAF
.	TRBJ2-5	TRBV27	ASSPRQGETQY
many	TRBJ2-5	TRBV15	ATSRTAGETQY
.	TRBJ1-5	TRBV19	ASSMDNQPQH
.	TRBJ1-4	TRBV5-6	ASSLWKHEKLF
.	TRBJ1-1	TRBV9	ASSVAANTEAF
.	TRBJ2-2	TRBV2	ASSVTVNTGELF
.	TRBJ2-7	TRBV19	ASHDSILYEQY
.	TRBJ2-2	TRBV2	ASRVSTGELF